The T cell receptor (beta chain) under discussion was sequenced for a study of blood T cell repertoires in COVID-19. The ends were cut back, 1 base at V and 11 bases at J, with 12 bases in the middle. Germline loops: CDR1 SGHAT, CDR2 FQNNGV. The CDR3 is made up of 13 amino acids. How the authors handled the data: From reference gene primer amplification, estimates of nucleated cell counts were derived. TCRdb's copy holds only in-frame clones and misses some; the assay was immunoSEQ multiplex PCR. V, J and clone size reflect that table, while D and trimming were determined from the DNA. The profile shows about 160,000 clones, about 93% of them singletons.

Material: peripheral blood. V and J are TRBV11-2 and TRBJ2-1; perhaps TRBD2 as D (5 bases). The source is a woman in her fifties or sixties with acute or convalescent COVID-19. CDR3 protein: CASSLVMSGKQFF. CDR3 nucleotide sequence: TGTGCCAGCAGCTTAGTGATGAGCGGTAAGCAGTTCTTC.